Below, one T cell receptor beta chain is given with its context. Its cognate antigen is unknown. This entry comes from a study of human T cells and chemical hapten exposure. The wider study: Small pooled library volume differences chiefly drove per-sample TCR yield variation. Study results and caveats: Those TCRs sitting above 1 in 1000 frequency stayed the same with DPC sensitization.

As the library was built, unique molecular identifiers were attached to individual cDNA molecules. Original handling: TCRs per sample had a median of 95,638 and ranged from about 23,224 to 690,600. TCRdb fed the RACE reads into MiXCR, producing one record per CDR3 protein. The V and J calls, along with clone size, are taken from TCRdb and not from the paper's own processing. The table has about 47,000 distinct CDR3 sequences, about 4% seen once. Time point indicated: healthy volunteer bleed at 6 weeks. Blood, whole and unfractionated, served as the source for total RNA extraction. The source of this sequence is a human donor in good health. Some clones in this sample may be carry-over from other donors' samples. The sample taken for sequencing was whole blood.

The CDR3 nucleotides are TGTGCCAGCAGTGAAGCTTCTAGCACAGATACGCAGTATTTT. Translation: CASSEASSTDTQYF. The J gene is TRBJ2-3, the V gene TRBV6-4, with D unresolved. This CDR3 spans 14 amino acids. V was trimmed by 3 bases and J by 0 bases, leaving 7 bases between them. From germline, CDR1 is MRHNA and CDR2 SNTAGT.